The 8 T cell receptor beta chains listed next were all sequenced from one sample in a study of beta chain features in type 1 diabetes. Reverse transcribing all isolated RNA meant expressed TCRB transcripts were sequenced. Sequencing was performed with immunoSEQ multiplex PCR; in TCRdb, only in-frame clones are kept and a portion is missing. The table lists 200,000 to 250,000 clones, 14% of them singletons, with about 0.026% in the top ten. Sequenced material: naive CD4+ T cells from blood. The receptors were sampled from a woman in her forties in good health.

V gene TRBV11-2 combines with J gene TRBJ1-6; TRBD1 is a possible D gene (6 bases). Trimming stripped 3 bases from V and 7 bases from J, with 10 bases between. The CDR3 is 14 amino acids. The germline CDR1 and CDR2 sequences are SGHAT and FQNNGV. CDR3: CASSFRQGNSPLHF. The CDR3, as DNA: TGTGCCAGCAGCTTCCGCCAGGGGAATTCACCCCTCCACTTT.

This chain uses TRBV6-5 with TRBJ2-7; no definite D call. Per germline, CDR1 MNHEY and CDR2 SVGAGI. The germline V and J ends were trimmed by 4 bases and 0 bases, with 10 bases remaining between them. This CDR3 is 14 amino acids long. Here the CDR3 reads CASSSGAISYEQYF. The CDR3 DNA is TGTGCCAGCAGTTCCGGAGCCATCTCCTACGAGCAGTACTTC.

V gene TRBV9 combines with J gene TRBJ2-5; TRBD2 aligns across 7 bases. V gave up 0 bases and J gave up 4 bases; unmatched junction bases: 3. Germline CDR1 SGDLS, CDR2 YYNGEE. This CDR3 is built from 14 residues. The CDR3 coding sequence is TGTGCCAGCAGCGTAGGACTAGCTCGAGAGACCCAGTACTTC. This sequence encodes CASSVGLARETQYF.

The chain carries TRBV9 and TRBJ2-5; weak D call: TRBD2 (7 bases). Germline V gene data show CDR1 as SGDLS and CDR2 as YYNGEE. Trimming pared 3 bases from V and 8 bases from J, leaving 20 bases between. This CDR3 is 15 amino acids long. DNA of the CDR3: TGTGCCAGCAGCGAGCGGGTAGGGGGGGGAGGTACCCAGTACTTC. Residues: CASSERVGGGGTQYF.

This chain uses TRBV27 with TRBJ2-2, with D possibly matching TRBD2 (7 bases). Trimming removed 1 base at V and 0 bases at J, with 12 bases between. The germline V gene encodes CDR1 MNHEY and CDR2 SMNVEV (reference sequence). This CDR3 has 17 amino acids. The CDR3 nucleotides are TGTGCCAGCAGTTTATTTGGGGGGGCAACGAACACCGGGGAGCTGTTTTTT. Residues: CASSLFGGATNTGELFF.

V usage is TRBV7-2 and J usage is TRBJ2-3; no clear D. The CDR3 is 15 residues long. Trimming took 3 bases from V and 2 from J, leaving 12 bases between them. CDR1 is SGHTA and CDR2 is FQGNSA in the germline V gene. This chain's CDR3 is CASSFRLRTTDTQYF. As DNA, the CDR3 is TGTGCCAGCAGCTTTCGCCTGAGAACCACAGATACGCAGTATTTT. The whole variable domain, filled in from reference TRBV7-2 and TRBJ2-3, reads GAGVSQSPSNKVTEKGKDVELRCDPISGHTALYWYRQSLGQGLEFLIYFQGNSAPDKSGLPSDRFSAERTGGSVSTLTIQRTQQEDSAVYLCASSFRLRTTDTQYFGPGTRLTVL.

The genes are TRBV21-1 and TRBJ2-3; the listed D gene, TRBD2, was not tested against the DNA. TRBV21-1 is labeled a pseudogene. CDR3 size: 16 residues. CDR3 sequence reads: CASSKEGGPSTDTQYF. The CDR3 nucleotides read TGTGCCAGCAGCAAAGAGGGGGGGCCTAGCACAGATACGCAGTATTTT.

This chain links TRBV5-1 with TRBJ2-3, with 7 bases fitting TRBD2. CDR1 and CDR2 from the germline V gene are SGHRS and YFSETQ. The CDR3 runs to 15 residues. J gave up 4 bases and V 4 bases, and 9 bases lay outside the gene matches. The CDR3 loop is CASSEQAGVADTQYF. DNA of the CDR3: TGCGCCAGCAGCGAACAGGCGGGGGTCGCAGATACGCAGTATTTT.